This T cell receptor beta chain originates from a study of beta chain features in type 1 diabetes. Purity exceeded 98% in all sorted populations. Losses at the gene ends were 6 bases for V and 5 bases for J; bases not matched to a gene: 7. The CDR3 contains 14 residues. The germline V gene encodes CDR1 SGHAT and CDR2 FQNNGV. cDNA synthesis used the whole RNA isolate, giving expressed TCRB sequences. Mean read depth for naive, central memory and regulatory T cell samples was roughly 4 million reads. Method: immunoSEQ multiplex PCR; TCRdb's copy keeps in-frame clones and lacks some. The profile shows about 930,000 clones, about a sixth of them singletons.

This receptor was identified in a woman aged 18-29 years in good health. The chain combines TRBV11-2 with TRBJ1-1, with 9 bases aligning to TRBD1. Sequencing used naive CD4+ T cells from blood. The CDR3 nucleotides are TGTGCCAGCAGTCCGGGACAGGGAAGTACTGAAGCTTTCTTT. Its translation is CASSPGQGSTEAFF. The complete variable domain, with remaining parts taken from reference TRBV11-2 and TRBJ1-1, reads EAGVAQSPRYKIIEKRQSVAFWCNPISGHATLYWYQQILGQGPKLLIQFQNNGVVDDSQLPKDRFSAERLKGVDSTLKIQPAKLEDSAVYLCASSPGQGSTEAFFGQGTRLTVV.